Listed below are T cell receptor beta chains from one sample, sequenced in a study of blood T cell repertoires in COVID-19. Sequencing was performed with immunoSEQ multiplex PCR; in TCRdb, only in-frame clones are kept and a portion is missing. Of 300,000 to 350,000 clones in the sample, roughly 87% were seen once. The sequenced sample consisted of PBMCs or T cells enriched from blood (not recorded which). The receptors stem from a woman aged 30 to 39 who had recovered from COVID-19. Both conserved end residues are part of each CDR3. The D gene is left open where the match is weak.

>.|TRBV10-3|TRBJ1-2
TGTGCCATCGCGCCAGGTCCTGACTATGGCTACACCTTC
CAIAPGPDYGYTF
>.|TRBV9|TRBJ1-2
TGTGCCAGCAGCGTAGACAGCGGAACGGGAGGCTACACCTTC
CASSVDSGTGGYTF
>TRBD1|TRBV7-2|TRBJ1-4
TGTGCCAGCAGCTCAACAGGGGTACGACTGTTTTTT
CASSSTGVRLFF
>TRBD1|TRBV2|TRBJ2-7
TGTGCCAGCAGTCGACAGGGAACCTACGAGCAGTACTTC
CASSRQGTYEQYF
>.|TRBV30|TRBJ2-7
TGTGCCTGGAGGGGACACACAACTGGTGAGCAGTACTTC
CAWRGHTTGEQYF
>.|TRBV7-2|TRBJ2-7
TGTGCCAGCAGCTCTCCCGGGGGAAGGTGGTCTAGGGAGCAGTACTTC
CASSSPGGRWSREQYF
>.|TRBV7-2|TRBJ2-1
TGTGCCAGCAGCTCTCTACTGACAGTCCCTCCTATCCATGAGCAGTTCTTC
CASSSLLTVPPIHEQFF
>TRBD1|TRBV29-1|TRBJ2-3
TGCAGCGGGTCGTTCTCGGGGACAGCCACAGATACGCAGTATTTT
CSGSFSGTATDTQYF
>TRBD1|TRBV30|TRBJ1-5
TGTGCCTGTGGGGCAGGGGGCAGCAATCAGCCCCAGCATTTT
CACGAGGSNQPQHF
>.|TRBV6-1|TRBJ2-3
TGTGCCAGCAGTGAAGCTGGCCAGCGAAACACAGATACGCAGTATTTT
CASSEAGQRNTDTQYF
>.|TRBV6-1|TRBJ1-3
TGTGCCAGCAGTGAACACCCTACCGTGACGGGGGGTGGAAACACCATATATTTT
CASSEHPTVTGGGNTIYF
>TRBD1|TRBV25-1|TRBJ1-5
TGTGCCAGCAGGGGACAGGGCAATCAGCCCCAGCATTTT
CASRGQGNQPQHF